What follows describes a single TCR beta chain. The data belong to a study of T cell responses to AZD1222 COVID-19 vaccine. Clones were sequenced by immunoSEQ multiplex PCR, and TCRdb holds only the in-frame ones, with some missing. The sample contains some 99,000 clones, roughly 90% of which appear only once. This receptor was obtained from an adult in good health. The source material was peripheral blood, sampled on day 0 of AZD1222 vaccination.

CDR3 amino acids: CASSPRTGSEAFF. The CDR3 nucleotides are TGTGCCAGCAGCCCCCGGACAGGTTCTGAAGCTTTCTTT. J is TRBJ1-1 and V is TRBV11-3, with 7 bases matching TRBD1. The V and J ends lost 5 bases and 6 bases, in that order; junction bases with no gene match: 6. Germline values: CDR1 SGHNT, CDR2 YENEEA. This CDR3 is built from 13 residues.